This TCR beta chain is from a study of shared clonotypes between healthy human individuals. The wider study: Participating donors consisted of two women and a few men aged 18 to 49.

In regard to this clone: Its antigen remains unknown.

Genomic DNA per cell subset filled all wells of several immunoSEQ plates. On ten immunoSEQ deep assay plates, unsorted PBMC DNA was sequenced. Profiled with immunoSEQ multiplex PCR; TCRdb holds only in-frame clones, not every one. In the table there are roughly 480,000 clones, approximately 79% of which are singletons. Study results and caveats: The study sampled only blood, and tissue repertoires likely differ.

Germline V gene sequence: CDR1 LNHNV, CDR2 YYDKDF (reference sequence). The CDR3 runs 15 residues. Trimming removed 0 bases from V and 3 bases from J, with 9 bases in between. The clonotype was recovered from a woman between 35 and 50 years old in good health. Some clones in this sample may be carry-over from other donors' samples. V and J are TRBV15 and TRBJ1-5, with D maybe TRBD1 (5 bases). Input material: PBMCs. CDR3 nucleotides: TGTGCCACCAGCAGAGATTGGGGGAACAATCAGCCCCAGCATTTT. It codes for CATSRDWGNNQPQHF.